These 30 T cell receptor beta chains came from one sample sequenced in a study of CD8+ T cells in alopecia areata (dated by TCRdb to between 2017 and 2018). The method was the immunoSEQ multiplex PCR assay. For TCR sequencing, RNA was extracted from every sample and reverse transcribed into cDNA to serve as template. The table comes from immuneACCESS by way of TCRdb, which keeps in-frame sequences with V and J called. Part of the clones is missing from these tables; in studies checked, under half for an unresolved V gene and the rest for unknown reasons. Across this sample there are 98,000 or so clones, with roughly 59% seen only once. The ten top clones hold about 20% of the sample. Sequencing was done on a sample of CD8+ T cells sorted from blood. These receptors all come from a human donor in good health.

The V gene is TRBV1, the J gene TRBJ2-5. TRBV1 is a pseudogene segment. The CDR3 runs 15 residues. The CDR3: CTSRGKTEYQETQYF. The CDR3 DNA reads as TGCACCAGCAGGGGGAAAACAGAGTACCAAGAGACCCAGTACTTC.

This rearrangement joins TRBV2 to TRBJ1-2; D unresolved. The V end lost 1 base, the J end lost 5 bases, and 14 bases lay between the germline ends. CDR3 size: 15 residues. CDR1 is SNHLY, CDR2 FYNNEI, per germline. CDR3 protein: CASSEGLAQTYGYTF. The CDR3 nucleotides read TGTGCCAGCAGTGAAGGGCTGGCTCAAACTTATGGCTACACCTTC. Full variable domain (rest looked up from reference TRBV2 and TRBJ1-2): EPEVTQTPSHQVTQMGQEVILRCVPISNHLYFYWYRQILGQKVEFLVSFYNNEISEKSEIFDDQFSVERPDGSNFTLKIRSTKLEDSAMYFCASSEGLAQTYGYTFGSGTRLTVV.

This chain uses TRBV2 with TRBJ1-2; D may be TRBD1 (5 bases). The CDR3 loop spans 13 amino acids. Trimming cost V 2 bases and J 2 bases, with 6 bases left between them. Germline V gives CDR1 SNHLY, CDR2 FYNNEI. CDR3 nucleotides: TGTGCCAGCAGTGAACGACAGAACTATGGCTACACCTTC. This encodes CASSERQNYGYTF.

This clone occurred a few times. The chain has TRBV5-6 and TRBJ2-3, with 7 bases fitting TRBD1. V was clipped by 4 bases and J by 0 bases; unmatched bases: 8. Germline V gives CDR1 SGHDT, CDR2 YYEEEE. The CDR3 is 16 residues long. The DNA for the CDR3 is TGTGCCAGCAGCCGACGTCAGGGGGAGAGCACAGATACGCAGTATTTT. Amino acid sequence: CASSRRQGESTDTQYF.

This clone was found once. The chain is built from TRBV13 and TRBJ2-5; no reliable D call. Trimming pared 7 bases from V and 0 bases from J, leaving 15 bases between. CDR1 and CDR2 from the germline V gene are PRHDT and FYEKMQ (reference sequence). The CDR3 consists of 15 residues. CDR3 DNA: TGTGCCAGCAACTCCCAGACTGAGAACCAAGAGACCCAGTACTTC. As protein: CASNSQTENQETQYF.

V gene TRBV14 combines with J gene TRBJ2-5; possibly TRBD2 for D (5 bases). The germline gives CDR1 SGHDN, CDR2 FVKESK. This CDR3 region has 15 residues. V was clipped by 4 bases and J by 4 bases, with 16 bases between them. This CDR3 is CASSRLNGGGETQYF. The CDR3 nucleotides read TGTGCCAGCAGCCGACTGAACGGAGGAGGAGAGACCCAGTACTTC.

The chain recombines TRBV7-2 with TRBJ2-7; tentative D call: TRBD2 (7 bases). Germline lookup yields CDR1 SGHTA and CDR2 FQGNSA. V lost 5 bases, J lost 6 bases, and 26 bases lay in between. The CDR3 consists of 17 residues. The CDR3 sequence: CASSTAVGGLPPAEQYF. CDR3 bases: TGTGCCAGCAGCACCGCGGTGGGGGGGCTACCGCCCGCCGAGCAGTACTTC.

The gene calls are TRBV14 and TRBJ1-6; tentatively, D is TRBD1 (5 bases). CDR3 length: 15 residues. Germline V gene data show CDR1 as SGHDN and CDR2 as FVKESK. Trimming removed 2 bases at V and 6 bases at J, with 11 bases between. In DNA form, the CDR3 reads TGTGCCAGCAGCCAATTCCGGGGGACTAATTCACCCCTCCACTTT. Protein sequence: CASSQFRGTNSPLHF.

The chain employs TRBV5-6 and TRBJ2-7; D is possibly TRBD2 (5 bases). Trimming removed 5 bases from V and 0 bases from J, with 9 bases in between. Germline-derived CDR1 and CDR2 are SGHDT and YYEEEE. CDR3 length equals 13 residues. CDR3 region: CASRPGSSYEQYF. The DNA of the CDR3 is TGTGCCAGCAGACCGGGGAGCTCCTACGAGCAGTACTTC.

The genes are TRBV25-1 and TRBJ2-1; TRBD2 aligns across 7 bases. Germline V gives CDR1 MGHDK, CDR2 SYGVNS. This CDR3 has 15 residues. V trimming: 1 base; J trimming: 4 bases; junction bases outside the gene matches: 4. The CDR3 loop is CASSELGAGYNEQFF. The CDR3 coding sequence is TGTGCCAGCAGTGAATTAGGAGCGGGGTACAATGAGCAGTTCTTC.

This clone was seen only a few times. The chain is built from TRBV7-2 and TRBJ1-3; no reliable D call. Trimming shortened V by 2 bases and J by 2 bases, and 7 bases separated the two germline ends. Germline V gene sequence: CDR1 SGHTA, CDR2 FQGNSA. This CDR3 comprises 14 residues. CDR3 amino acids: CASSLITAGNTIYF. CDR3 bases: TGTGCCAGCAGCTTAATCACAGCTGGAAACACCATATATTTT.

CDR3 amino acids: CASSQVSFRYEQYF. The DNA of the CDR3 is TGCGCCAGCAGCCAAGTGAGTTTTCGGTACGAGCAGTACTTC. V gene TRBV4-1 combines with J gene TRBJ2-7; D is undetermined. Germline V gene sequence: CDR1 MGHRA, CDR2 YSYEKL. V was trimmed by 1 base and J by 4 bases, leaving 11 bases between them. The length of the CDR3 is 14 residues.

The chain recombines TRBV5-6 with TRBJ2-2, with D perhaps TRBD1 (7 bases). The CDR3 totals 15 residues. Trimming cost V 3 bases and J 8 bases, with 17 bases left between them. Germline CDR1 and CDR2: SGHDT and YYEEEE. The CDR3 DNA is TGTGCCAGCAGCTCCGACAGGGAGGAACAAGGGGAGCTGTTTTTT. Protein: CASSSDREEQGELFF.

This sequence joins TRBV7-2 and TRBJ2-3; D unclear. V dropped 1 base and J dropped 11 bases, with 19 bases sitting between them. From germline, CDR1 is SGHTA and CDR2 FQGNSA. This CDR3 has 15 amino acids. Written as DNA, the CDR3 is TGTGCCAGCAGCTTAGGGGCGTGGCTACACTTGGGGCAGTATTTT. Amino acid sequence: CASSLGAWLHLGQYF.

The chain links TRBV5-1 to TRBJ1-1, with a possible D match to TRBD1 (5 bases). With 0 bases removed from V and 0 bases from J, the gap between germline ends came to 6 bases. Germline V gene lookup returns CDR1 SGHRS and CDR2 YFSETQ. This CDR3 has 14 amino acids. The CDR3 region is CASSLGDVNTEAFF. The CDR3 DNA reads TGCGCCAGCAGCTTGGGGGACGTGAACACTGAAGCTTTCTTT. The whole variable domain, filled in from reference TRBV5-1 and TRBJ1-1, reads KAGVTQTPRYLIKTRGQQVTLSCSPISGHRSVSWYQQTPGQGLQFLFEYFSETQRNKGNFPGRFSGRQFSNSRSEMNVSTLELGDSALYLCASSLGDVNTEAFFGQGTRLTVV.

This chain connects TRBV4-2 to TRBJ2-7; 7 bases are shared with TRBD1. The CDR3 covers 16 residues. CDR1 and CDR2 (germline): LGHNA, YNFKEQ. Germline trimming cut 3 bases from V and 2 bases from J; bases unmatched to any gene: 10. CDR3 amino acids: CASSQATDRVPYEQYF. The CDR3 DNA sequence: TGTGCCAGCAGCCAGGCTACAGACAGGGTACCCTACGAGCAGTACTTC.

This clone occurred a few times. V and J are TRBV5-6 and TRBJ2-1; no definite D call. V dropped 1 base and J dropped 15 bases, with 20 bases sitting between them. The germline V gene has CDR1 SGHDT and CDR2 YYEEEE. This CDR3 has 14 residues. The CDR3 DNA is TGTGCCAGCAGCTTGATCGGTAGCTCCACAACTTTGTTCTTC. Protein sequence: CASSLIGSSTTLFF. The whole variable domain, remainder taken from reference TRBV5-6 and TRBJ2-1, is DAGVTQSPTHLIKTRGQQVTLRCSPKSGHDTVSWYQQALGQGPQFIFQYYEEEERQRGNFPDRFSGHQFPNYSSELNVNALLLGDSALYLCASSLIGSSTTLFFGPGTRLTVL.

The rearrangement uses TRBV13 and TRBJ1-1; D remains unclear. This CDR3 region has 12 residues. CDR1 PRHDT and CDR2 FYEKMQ come from the germline V gene (reference sequence). The ends were cut back, 3 bases at V and 3 bases at J, with 5 bases in the middle. The CDR3 sequence: CASSFGYTEAFF. Written as DNA, the CDR3 is TGTGCCAGCAGCTTCGGGTACACTGAAGCTTTCTTT.

V gene TRBV5-1 combines with J gene TRBJ2-2, with D tentatively TRBD1 (5 bases). The length of the CDR3 is 17 residues. V lost 0 bases to trimming and J lost 0 bases, with 12 bases between them. Per germline, CDR1 SGHRS and CDR2 YFSETQ. CDR3 DNA sequence: TGCGCCAGCAGCTTGGCCGAAGACAGACCGAACACCGGGGAGCTGTTTTTT. Its translation is CASSLAEDRPNTGELFF.

This chain links TRBV13 with TRBJ2-5, with D unclear. The better agreement between TRBJ2-7 and the DNA end casts doubt on the J call. This CDR3 comprises 11 residues. Germline CDR1 reads PRHDT; CDR2 reads FYEKMQ (reference sequence). CDR3 loop: CASSLHSEQYF. The DNA for the CDR3 is TGTGCCAGCAGCCTCCACAGCGAGCAGTACTTC.

The chain links TRBV11-2 to TRBJ2-1, with D possibly TRBD2 on 5 matching bases. Germline CDR1 SGHAT, CDR2 FQNNGV. The CDR3 sequence is 16 residues long. V lost 3 bases and J lost 5, with 17 bases in between. CDR3 loop: CASSFELRGANNEQFF. The CDR3 bases are TGTGCCAGCAGCTTCGAATTACGGGGAGCTAACAATGAGCAGTTCTTC.

The chain employs TRBV5-6 and TRBJ2-5; 8 nucleotides align to TRBD2. The CDR3 spans 16 residues. Per the germline V gene, CDR1 is SGHDT and CDR2 is YYEEEE. The junction had 9 bases not matched to a gene; V was cut back by 0 bases and J by 5 bases. CDR3 sequence: CASSLALRGAWETQYF. The CDR3 nucleotides read TGTGCCAGCAGCTTGGCTTTGCGGGGGGCCTGGGAGACCCAGTACTTC.

The V and J genes are TRBV19 and TRBJ2-1; D is uncertain. V lost 3 bases and J 2 bases, leaving 14 bases between the germline ends. The germline V gene has CDR1 LNHDA and CDR2 SQIVND (reference sequence). This CDR3 has 16 amino acids. Written as DNA, the CDR3 is TGTGCCAGTAGTATGGTGGTCCAGCTAGCCTACAATGAGCAGTTCTTC. Translation: CASSMVVQLAYNEQFF. Drawing the rest from reference TRBV19 and TRBJ2-1, the complete variable domain is DGGITQSPKYLFRKEGQNVTLSCEQNLNHDAMYWYRQDPGQGLRLIYYSQIVNDFQKGDIAEGYSVSREKKESFPLTVTSAQKNPTAFYLCASSMVVQLAYNEQFFGPGTRLTVL.

This clone was found once. The chain joins TRBV7-9 to TRBJ1-1, with 8 positions matching TRBD1. The CDR3 is 15 amino acids. From germline, CDR1 is SEHNR and CDR2 FQNEAQ (reference sequence). The trim removed 0 bases at V and 3 bases at J, leaving 3 bases unmatched. In DNA form, the CDR3 reads TGTGCCAGCAGCTTAGCAACAGGGGGGCACACTGAAGCTTTCTTT. The encoded protein is CASSLATGGHTEAFF.

This chain uses TRBV4-1 with TRBJ2-2; D not certain. The V end lost 0 bases, the J end lost 0 bases, and 14 bases lay between the germline ends. This CDR3 has 18 residues. Per germline, CDR1 MGHRA and CDR2 YSYEKL. CDR3 sequence: CASSQDGLRATNTGELFF. In DNA, the CDR3 is TGCGCCAGCAGCCAAGATGGGCTTCGGGCTACGAACACCGGGGAGCTGTTTTTT.

This clone turned up a few times. The chain's CDR3 is CASPRTEETDTQYF. In nucleotides, the CDR3 is TGTGCCAGCCCACGGACGGAGGAAACAGATACGCAGTATTTT. This chain uses TRBV2 with TRBJ2-3; D perhaps matches TRBD2 (5 bases). Per germline, CDR1 SNHLY and CDR2 FYNNEI. V lost 8 bases to trimming and J lost 3 bases, with 15 bases between them. The CDR3 totals 14 residues.

This clone was seen a few times. The CDR3 nucleotides are TGTGCCAGCAGCCGGAAACTGAATGGGACTTTGAACACCGGGGAGCTGTTTTTT. Translation gives CASSRKLNGTLNTGELFF. This chain joins TRBV2 and TRBJ2-2, with D perhaps matching TRBD2 (6 bases). The CDR3 totals 18 residues. Per germline, CDR1 SNHLY and CDR2 FYNNEI. V lost 6 bases, J lost 1 base, and 21 bases lay in between.

The V and J genes are TRBV13 and TRBJ2-2; D remains ambiguous. The germline V gene encodes CDR1 PRHDT and CDR2 FYEKMQ (reference sequence). V gave up 6 bases and J gave up 6 bases, with 14 bases separating them. The CDR3 is made up of 14 amino acids. The CDR3 protein is CASRRSLEAGELFF. The CDR3 DNA reads as TGTGCCAGCAGAAGATCTCTCGAGGCCGGGGAGCTGTTTTTT.

This clone turned up a few times. The chain carries TRBV13 and TRBJ1-6; TRBD1 aligns across 10 bases. Trimming cost V 5 bases and J 8 bases; bases outside gene matches: 6. Per the germline V gene, CDR1 is PRHDT and CDR2 is FYEKMQ (reference sequence). This CDR3 has 15 residues. The chain's CDR3 is CASSTSGTGDSPLHF. The CDR3 bases are TGTGCCAGCAGCACTTCCGGGACAGGGGATTCACCCCTCCACTTT. Full variable domain (remainder filled in from reference TRBV13 and TRBJ1-6): AAGVIQSPRHLIKEKRETATLKCYPIPRHDTVYWYQQGPGQDPQFLISFYEKMQSDKGSIPDRFSAQQFSDYHSELNMSSLELGDSALYFCASSTSGTGDSPLHFGNGTRLTVT.

This clone has a handful of counts. V and J are TRBV29-1 and TRBJ2-7, with D perhaps TRBD1 (5 bases). The V gene lost 3 bases and the J gene lost 2 bases, with 8 bases spanning the gap. Germline-derived CDR1 and CDR2 are SQVTM and ANQGSEA. The CDR3 is 12 amino acids. The CDR3 protein is CSVEGRAYEQYF. The CDR3 DNA is TGCAGCGTTGAGGGCAGGGCCTACGAGCAGTACTTC.